The entry below describes one T cell receptor (beta chain). The CDR3 is made up of 14 amino acids. Trimming at V came to 7 bases and at J to 2 bases, leaving 6 bases not matched to a gene. The germline V gene has CDR1 MNHEY and CDR2 SVGAGI. This sample was taken from a study of blood T cell repertoires in COVID-19. Overall study: COVID-19 samples collected from the United States, Italy and Spain covered acute and convalescent phases.

Authors' processing steps: From reference gene primer amplification, estimates of nucleated cell counts were derived. Measured with immunoSEQ multiplex PCR; TCRdb has only the in-frame clones, and not every one. That table furnishes V, J and clone size, whereas the DNA furnished D and trimming. The sample lists 370,000 or so clones, more than 75% occurring once. Input material: peripheral blood. This chain joins TRBV6-5 and TRBJ1-1; 8 bases map to TRBD1. The clonotype was recovered from a human donor with acute or convalescent COVID-19. The donor label of this sample is uncertain. The DNA of the CDR3 is TGTGCCAGCATCGACAGGGGCTTTAACACTGAAGCTTTCTTT. Translating it yields CASIDRGFNTEAFF.